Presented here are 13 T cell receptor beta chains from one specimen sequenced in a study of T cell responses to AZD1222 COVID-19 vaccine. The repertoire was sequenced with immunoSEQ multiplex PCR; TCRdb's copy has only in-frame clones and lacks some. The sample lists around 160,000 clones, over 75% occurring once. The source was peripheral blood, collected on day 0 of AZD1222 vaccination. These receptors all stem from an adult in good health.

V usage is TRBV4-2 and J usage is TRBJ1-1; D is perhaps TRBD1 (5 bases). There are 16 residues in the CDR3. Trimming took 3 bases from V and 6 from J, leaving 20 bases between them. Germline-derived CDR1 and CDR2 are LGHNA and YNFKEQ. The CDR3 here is CASSQAWGDSKPEAFF. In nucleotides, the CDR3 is TGTGCCAGCAGCCAGGCATGGGGGGATAGTAAACCTGAAGCTTTCTTT.

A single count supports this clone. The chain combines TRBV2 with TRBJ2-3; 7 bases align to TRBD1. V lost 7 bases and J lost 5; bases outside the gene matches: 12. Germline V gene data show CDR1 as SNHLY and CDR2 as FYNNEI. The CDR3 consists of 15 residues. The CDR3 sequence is CASKTGQAIGDTQYF. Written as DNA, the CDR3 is TGTGCCAGCAAAACCGGACAGGCCATCGGAGATACGCAGTATTTT.

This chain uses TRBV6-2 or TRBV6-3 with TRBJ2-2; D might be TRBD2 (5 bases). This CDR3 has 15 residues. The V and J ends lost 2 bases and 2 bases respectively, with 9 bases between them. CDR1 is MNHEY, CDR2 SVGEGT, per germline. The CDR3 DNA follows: TGTGCCAGCAGTTACGGACTCACAAACACCGGGGAGCTGTTTTTT. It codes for CASSYGLTNTGELFF.

This chain's CDR3 is CASSASALQYEQYF. DNA of the CDR3: TGTGCCAGCAGCGCATCCGCTCTGCAGTACGAGCAGTACTTC. The chain has TRBV7-9 and TRBJ2-7, with D unclear. Germline loops: CDR1 SEHNR, CDR2 FQNEAQ (reference sequence). CDR3 length: 14 residues. V dropped 5 bases and J dropped 4 bases, with 15 bases sitting between them.

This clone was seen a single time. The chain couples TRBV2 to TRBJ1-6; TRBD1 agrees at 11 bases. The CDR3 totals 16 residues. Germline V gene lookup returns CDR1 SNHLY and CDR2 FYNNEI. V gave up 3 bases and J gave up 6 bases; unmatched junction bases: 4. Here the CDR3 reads CASSEGQGVSNSPLHF. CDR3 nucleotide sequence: TGTGCCAGCAGTGAGGGACAGGGGGTCAGTAATTCACCCCTCCACTTT.

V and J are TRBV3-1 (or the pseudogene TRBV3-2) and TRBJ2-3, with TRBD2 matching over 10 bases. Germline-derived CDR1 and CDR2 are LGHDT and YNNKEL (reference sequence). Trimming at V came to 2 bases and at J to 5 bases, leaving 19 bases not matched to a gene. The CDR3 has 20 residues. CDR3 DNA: TGTGCCAGCAGCCAAAGGCGCAGTAGTAGCGGGAGGTTCGAAAAAGATACGCAGTATTTT. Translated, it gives CASSQRRSSSGRFEKDTQYF.

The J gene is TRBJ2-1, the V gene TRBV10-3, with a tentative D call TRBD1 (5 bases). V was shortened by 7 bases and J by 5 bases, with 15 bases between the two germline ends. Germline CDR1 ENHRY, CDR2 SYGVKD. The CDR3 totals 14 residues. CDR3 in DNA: TGTGCCATCAACCCAGGGTCCACTCACAATGAGCAGTTCTTC. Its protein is CAINPGSTHNEQFF.

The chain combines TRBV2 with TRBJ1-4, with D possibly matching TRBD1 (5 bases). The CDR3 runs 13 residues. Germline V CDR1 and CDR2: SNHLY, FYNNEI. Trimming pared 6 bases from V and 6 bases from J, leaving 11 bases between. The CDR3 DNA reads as TGTGCCAGCAGCCGGGGGTACGATGAAAAACTGTTTTTT. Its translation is CASSRGYDEKLFF.

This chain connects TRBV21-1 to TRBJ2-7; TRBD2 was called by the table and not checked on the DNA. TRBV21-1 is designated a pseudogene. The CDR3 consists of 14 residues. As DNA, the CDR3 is TGTGCCAGCAGCAAAGTTTGTCGGCCGGGCGAGCAGTACTTC. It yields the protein CASSKVCRPGEQYF.

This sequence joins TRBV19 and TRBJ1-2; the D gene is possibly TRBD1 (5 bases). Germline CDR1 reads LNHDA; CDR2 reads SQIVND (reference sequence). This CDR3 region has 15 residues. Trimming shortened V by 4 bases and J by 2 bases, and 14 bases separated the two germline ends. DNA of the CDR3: TGTGCCAGTAGTACCCCCGGGACGGTGAACTATGGCTACACCTTC. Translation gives CASSTPGTVNYGYTF.

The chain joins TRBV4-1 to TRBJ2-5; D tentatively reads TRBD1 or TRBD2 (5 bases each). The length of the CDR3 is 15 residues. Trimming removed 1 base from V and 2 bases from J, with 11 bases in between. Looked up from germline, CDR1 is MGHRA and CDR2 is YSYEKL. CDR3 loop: CASSQARGAQETQYF. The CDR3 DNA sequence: TGCGCCAGCAGCCAAGCACGAGGGGCTCAAGAGACCCAGTACTTC.

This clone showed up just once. For the CDR3, the DNA is TGTGCCAGCAGCTTCGGAGGGAACACCGGGGAGCTGTTTTTT. Translating gives CASSFGGNTGELFF. The chain recombines TRBV7-3 with TRBJ2-2; D might be TRBD2 (5 bases). Looked up from germline, CDR1 is SGHTA and CDR2 is FQGTGA. Trimming cost V 3 bases and J 1 base, with 6 bases left between them. The CDR3 sequence is 14 residues long.

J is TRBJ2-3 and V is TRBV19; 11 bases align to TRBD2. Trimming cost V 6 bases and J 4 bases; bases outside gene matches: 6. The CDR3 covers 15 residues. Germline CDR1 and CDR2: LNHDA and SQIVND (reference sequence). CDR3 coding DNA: TGTGCCAGTAGCCGACTAGCGGGACGAGCAGATACGCAGTATTTT. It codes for CASSRLAGRADTQYF.